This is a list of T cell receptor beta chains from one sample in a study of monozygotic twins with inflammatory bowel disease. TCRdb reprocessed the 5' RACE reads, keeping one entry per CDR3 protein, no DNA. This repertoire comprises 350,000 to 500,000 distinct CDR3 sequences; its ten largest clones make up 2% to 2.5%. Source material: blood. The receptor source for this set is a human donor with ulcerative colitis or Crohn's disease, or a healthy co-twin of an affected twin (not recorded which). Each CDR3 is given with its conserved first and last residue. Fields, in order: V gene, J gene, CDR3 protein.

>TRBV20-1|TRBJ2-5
CSFKDQAGETQYF
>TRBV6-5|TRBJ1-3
CASSYGMGGNTIYF
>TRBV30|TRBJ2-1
CAWSVGAGGEQFF
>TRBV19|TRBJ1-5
CASSNMGQGGEPQHF
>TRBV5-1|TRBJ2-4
CASGEGLAKNMQYF
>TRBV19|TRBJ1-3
CASSLTVGSGNTIYF
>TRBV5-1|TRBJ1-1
CASSLETGGFTEAFF
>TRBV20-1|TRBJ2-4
CSARDLGDLAKNIQYF
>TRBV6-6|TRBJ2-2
CASSWTKAGELFF
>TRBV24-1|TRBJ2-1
CATRQYGEQFF
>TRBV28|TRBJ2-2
CASSLYAAGNTGELFF
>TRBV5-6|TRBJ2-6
CASSLEIFFTSGANVLTF
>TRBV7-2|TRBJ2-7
CASSLANRNYEQYF
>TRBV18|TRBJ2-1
CASSLGLAGGLEQFF
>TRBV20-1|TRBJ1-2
CSAYRLGTGSYGYTF
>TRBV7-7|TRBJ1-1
CASSLQDKAFF
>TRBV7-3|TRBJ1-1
CASSLTRGTEAFF
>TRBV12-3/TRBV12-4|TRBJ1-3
CASSTGQGAYTIYF
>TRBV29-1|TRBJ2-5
CSVKTVNQETQYF
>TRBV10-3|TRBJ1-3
CAIRDNSGNTIYF
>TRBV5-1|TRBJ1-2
CASSLRRDREHGGYTF
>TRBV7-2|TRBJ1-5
CASSLGRDQPQHF
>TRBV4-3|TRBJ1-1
CASSQRTGGPTEAFF
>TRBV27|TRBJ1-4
CASSPDRRGVNEKLFF
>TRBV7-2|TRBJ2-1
CASSSPETRGNEQFF
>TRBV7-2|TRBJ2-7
CASSSPAGVHEQYF
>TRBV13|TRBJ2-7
CASSLTLSDSYEQYF
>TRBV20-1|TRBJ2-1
CSASRQGNNEQFF
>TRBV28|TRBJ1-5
CASSFSGTSNQPQHF
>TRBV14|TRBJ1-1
CASSQRTPRGRESTEAFF
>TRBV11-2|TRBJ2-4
CASSPTWTDNVVKNIQYF
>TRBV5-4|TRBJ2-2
CASSNPSGSPTGELFF
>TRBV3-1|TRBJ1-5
CASSQDGRGSNQPQHF
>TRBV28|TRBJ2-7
CASSFRDSYEQYF
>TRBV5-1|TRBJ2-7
CASTIRGGSYEQYF
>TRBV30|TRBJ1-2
CAGTREGPPFRYGYTF
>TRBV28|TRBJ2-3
CASSLFRGRAQGRDTQYF
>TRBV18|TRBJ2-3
CASSPPGASSFTDTQYF
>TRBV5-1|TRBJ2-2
CASSDNAGHGELFF
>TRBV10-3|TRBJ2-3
CAISERQQDTQYF